The sequence of this T cell receptor beta chain was determined in a study of T cell changes during pregnancy in multiple sclerosis. The CDR3 loop spans 13 amino acids. Germline CDR1 and CDR2: LNHDA and SQIVND (reference sequence). V shed 3 bases and J 14 bases; nucleotides not matched to a gene: 5. Profiled with immunoSEQ multiplex PCR; TCRdb holds only in-frame clones, not every one. The sample consists of about 28,000 clones, 90% to 95% of them appearing once. This receptor was taken from a female donor in good health, enrolled as a control in a pregnancy study. The genes are TRBV19 and TRBJ2-4; TRBD2 aligns across 12 bases. The source material was peripheral blood, sampled in the first trimester of pregnancy. The CDR3 is CASSIQASGGEYF. CDR3 DNA: TGTGCCAGTAGTATCCAGGCTAGCGGGGGGGAGTACTTC.